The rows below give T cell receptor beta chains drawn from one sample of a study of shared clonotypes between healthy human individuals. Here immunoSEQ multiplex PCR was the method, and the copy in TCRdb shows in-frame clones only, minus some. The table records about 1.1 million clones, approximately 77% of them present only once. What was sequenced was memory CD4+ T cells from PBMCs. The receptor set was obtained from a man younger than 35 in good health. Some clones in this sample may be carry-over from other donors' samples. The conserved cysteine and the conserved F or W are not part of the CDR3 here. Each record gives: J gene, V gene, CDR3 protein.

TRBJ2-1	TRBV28	ASSLYAPNEQF
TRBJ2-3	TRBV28	ASSFDTDTQY
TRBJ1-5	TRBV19	ASSIPTNRQLLWPQH
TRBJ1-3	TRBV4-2	ASSIGGSSGNTIY
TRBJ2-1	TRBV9	ASSVSQGEYNEQF
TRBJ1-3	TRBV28	ASSFRGAGNTIY
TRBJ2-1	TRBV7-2	ASSRGTSGRNEQF
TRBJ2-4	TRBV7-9	ASSSAGGSNIQY
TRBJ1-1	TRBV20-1	SGLMNTEAF
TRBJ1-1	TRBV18	ASFLQSTEAF
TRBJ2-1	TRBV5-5	ASSSLAGASYNEQF
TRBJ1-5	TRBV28	ASYFAGGFQPQH
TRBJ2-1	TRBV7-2	ASSMRTSAWDEQF
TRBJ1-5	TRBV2	ASSGGTGINQPQH
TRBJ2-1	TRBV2	ASSEVEVGEQF
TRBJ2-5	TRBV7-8	ASSLGGQVRETQY
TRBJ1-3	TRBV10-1	ATPAPGRAYSGNTIY
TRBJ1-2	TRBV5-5	ASSSGSDYGYT
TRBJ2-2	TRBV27	ASSLSGRGTGELF
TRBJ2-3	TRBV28	ASSWTGGTDTQY
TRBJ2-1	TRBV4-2	ASSPGAGTSGSGTYNEQF
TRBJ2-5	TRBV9	ASSVAGLAGGETQY